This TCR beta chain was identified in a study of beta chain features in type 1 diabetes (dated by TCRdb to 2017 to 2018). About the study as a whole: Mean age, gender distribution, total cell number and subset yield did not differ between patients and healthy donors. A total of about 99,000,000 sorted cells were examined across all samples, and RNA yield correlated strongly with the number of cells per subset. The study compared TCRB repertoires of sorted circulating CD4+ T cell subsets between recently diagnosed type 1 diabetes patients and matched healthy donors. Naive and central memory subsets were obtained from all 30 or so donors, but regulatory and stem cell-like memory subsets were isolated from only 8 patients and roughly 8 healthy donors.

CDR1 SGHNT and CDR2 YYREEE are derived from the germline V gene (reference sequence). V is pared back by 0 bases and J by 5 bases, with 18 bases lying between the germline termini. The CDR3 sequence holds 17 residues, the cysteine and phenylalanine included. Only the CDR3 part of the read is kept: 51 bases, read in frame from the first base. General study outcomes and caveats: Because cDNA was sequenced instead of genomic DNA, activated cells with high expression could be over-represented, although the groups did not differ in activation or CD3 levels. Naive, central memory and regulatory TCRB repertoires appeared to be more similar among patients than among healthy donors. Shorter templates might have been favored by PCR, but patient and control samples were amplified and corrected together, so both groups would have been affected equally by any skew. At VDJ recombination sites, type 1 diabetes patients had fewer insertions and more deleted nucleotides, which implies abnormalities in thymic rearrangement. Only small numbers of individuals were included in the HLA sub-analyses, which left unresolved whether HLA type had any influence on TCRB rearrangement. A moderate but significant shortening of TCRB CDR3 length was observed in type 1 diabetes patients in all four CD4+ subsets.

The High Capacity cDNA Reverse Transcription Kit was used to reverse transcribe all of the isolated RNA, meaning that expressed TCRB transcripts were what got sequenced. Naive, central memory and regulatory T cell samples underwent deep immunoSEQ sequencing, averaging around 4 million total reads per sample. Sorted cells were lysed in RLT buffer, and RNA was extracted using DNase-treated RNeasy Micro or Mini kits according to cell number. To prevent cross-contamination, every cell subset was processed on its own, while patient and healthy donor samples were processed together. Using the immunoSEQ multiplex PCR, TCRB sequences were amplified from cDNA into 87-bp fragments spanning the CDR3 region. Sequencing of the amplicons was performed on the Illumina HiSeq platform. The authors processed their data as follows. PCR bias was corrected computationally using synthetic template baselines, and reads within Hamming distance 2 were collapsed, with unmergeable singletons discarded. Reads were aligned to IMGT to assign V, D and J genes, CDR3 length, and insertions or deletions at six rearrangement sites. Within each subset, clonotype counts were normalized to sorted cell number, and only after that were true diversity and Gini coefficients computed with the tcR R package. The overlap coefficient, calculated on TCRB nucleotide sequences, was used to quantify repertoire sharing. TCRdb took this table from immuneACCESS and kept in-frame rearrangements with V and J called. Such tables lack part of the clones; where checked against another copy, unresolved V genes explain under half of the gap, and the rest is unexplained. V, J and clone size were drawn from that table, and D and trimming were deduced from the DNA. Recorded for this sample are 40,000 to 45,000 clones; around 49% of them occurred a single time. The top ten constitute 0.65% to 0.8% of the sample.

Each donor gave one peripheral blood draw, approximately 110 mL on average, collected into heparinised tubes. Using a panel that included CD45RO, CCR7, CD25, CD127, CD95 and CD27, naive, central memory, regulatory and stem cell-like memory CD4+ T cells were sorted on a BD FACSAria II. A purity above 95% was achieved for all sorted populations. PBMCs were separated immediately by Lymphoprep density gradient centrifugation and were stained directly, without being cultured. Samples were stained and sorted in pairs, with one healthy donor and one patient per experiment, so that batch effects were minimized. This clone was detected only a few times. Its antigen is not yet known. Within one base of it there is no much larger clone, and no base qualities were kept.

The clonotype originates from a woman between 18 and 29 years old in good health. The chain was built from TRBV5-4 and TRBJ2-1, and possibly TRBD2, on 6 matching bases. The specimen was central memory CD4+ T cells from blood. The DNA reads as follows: TGTGCCAGCAGCTTGGAGGGTTGGGGGGACGGGGACAATGAGCAGTTCTTC. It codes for CASSLEGWGDGDNEQFF.